Listed below are T cell receptor beta chains from one sample, sequenced in a study of blood T cells in healthy people across ages. In TCRdb, the 5' RACE reads were re-called with MiXCR into one record per CDR3 protein. The data contain 720,000 or so distinct CDR3 sequences, 40% to 50% of them singletons. The sequenced material came from blood. These receptors were taken from an elderly man in good health. Each CDR3 is given with its conserved first and last residue. The D gene is left open where the match is weak. Rows give clone size only sometimes, using once, few, many, or a class for an expanded clone.

j_call: TRBJ2-1
clone_size: -
v_call: TRBV7-2
d_call: TRBD2
cdr3_aa: CASSILAGGLYNEQFF
cdr3_nt: TGTGCCAGCAGCATCCTAGCGGGGGGCCTTTACAATGAGCAGTTCTTC

j_call: TRBJ2-5
clone_size: few
v_call: TRBV4-2
d_call: -
cdr3_aa: CASSQSGPGETQYF
cdr3_nt: TGTGCCAGCAGCCAATCCGGGCCCGGGGAGACCCAGTACTTC

j_call: TRBJ2-7
clone_size: few
v_call: TRBV4-1
d_call: TRBD1
cdr3_aa: CAIADPRQGNYEQYF
cdr3_nt: TGCGCCATAGCGGACCCGAGACAGGGGAACTACGAGCAGTACTTC

j_call: TRBJ2-1
clone_size: -
v_call: TRBV5-1
d_call: -
cdr3_aa: CASSLAPLDNEQFF
cdr3_nt: TGCGCCAGCAGCTTGGCTCCCTTAGACAATGAGCAGTTCTTC

j_call: TRBJ2-7
clone_size: few
v_call: TRBV6-5
d_call: -
cdr3_aa: CASSYSNRGSSEQYF
cdr3_nt: TGTGCCAGCAGTTACTCGAATCGGGGGTCCTCCGAGCAGTACTTC

j_call: TRBJ2-5
clone_size: -
v_call: TRBV7-2
d_call: TRBD2
cdr3_aa: CASRGGSQETQYF
cdr3_nt: TGTGCCAGCAGAGGCGGGAGTCAAGAGACCCAGTACTTC

j_call: TRBJ2-3
clone_size: few
v_call: TRBV2
d_call: -
cdr3_aa: CASGGTQGRDTQYF
cdr3_nt: TGTGCCAGCGGGGGTACTCAGGGGCGAGATACGCAGTATTTT

j_call: TRBJ1-2
clone_size: -
v_call: TRBV7-9
d_call: -
cdr3_aa: CASSSGNTYGYGYTF
cdr3_nt: TGTGCCAGCAGCTCCGGAAACACCTACGGCTATGGCTACACCTTC

j_call: TRBJ2-7
clone_size: -
v_call: TRBV21-1
d_call: -
cdr3_aa: CASSKIYRRETLDEQYF
cdr3_nt: TGTGCCAGCAGCAAAATCTACAGGCGGGAAACTCTGGACGAGCAGTACTTC

j_call: TRBJ1-1
clone_size: few
v_call: TRBV29-1
d_call: TRBD1
cdr3_aa: CSAGDSSNTEAFF
cdr3_nt: TGCAGCGCAGGGGACAGCTCGAACACTGAAGCTTTCTTT

j_call: TRBJ2-5
clone_size: -
v_call: TRBV6-6
d_call: -
cdr3_aa: CASSTDRPPNLQETQYF
cdr3_nt: TGTGCCAGCAGCACGGACAGACCACCGAACTTGCAAGAGACCCAGTACTTC

j_call: TRBJ1-2
clone_size: many
v_call: TRBV7-9
d_call: -
cdr3_aa: CASSSGGLGYGYTF
cdr3_nt: TGTGCCAGCAGCTCGGGAGGTCTAGGATATGGCTACACCTTC

j_call: TRBJ2-7
clone_size: few
v_call: TRBV2
d_call: -
cdr3_aa: CASSWTAQENEQYF
cdr3_nt: TGTGCCAGCAGTTGGACAGCTCAAGAGAACGAGCAGTACTTC

j_call: TRBJ2-3
clone_size: few
v_call: TRBV6-2/TRBV6-3
d_call: TRBD2
cdr3_aa: CASSRRTRGFTDTQYF
cdr3_nt: TGTGCCAGCAGTCGGCGGACGCGGGGGTTCACAGATACGCAGTATTTT

j_call: TRBJ1-2
clone_size: -
v_call: TRBV7-3
d_call: -
cdr3_aa: CASNIQANYGYTF
cdr3_nt: TGTGCCAGCAATATTCAAGCTAACTATGGCTACACCTTC

j_call: TRBJ1-2
clone_size: few
v_call: TRBV6-5
d_call: -
cdr3_aa: CASSYLRGYGYTF
cdr3_nt: TGTGCCAGCAGTTACCTTAGAGGGTATGGCTACACCTTC

j_call: TRBJ1-1
clone_size: -
v_call: TRBV20-1
d_call: TRBD1
cdr3_aa: CSAKGPGGQGRNTEAFF
cdr3_nt: TGCAGTGCTAAGGGCCCTGGCGGACAGGGTAGAAACACTGAAGCTTTCTTT

j_call: TRBJ1-5
clone_size: -
v_call: TRBV20-1
d_call: -
cdr3_aa: CSAIRVSNQPQHF
cdr3_nt: TGCAGTGCTATCAGGGTGAGCAATCAGCCCCAGCATTTT

j_call: TRBJ1-2
clone_size: -
v_call: TRBV29-1
d_call: -
cdr3_aa: CSVELRAENYGYTF
cdr3_nt: TGCAGCGTTGAACTGAGGGCTGAGAACTATGGCTACACCTTC

j_call: TRBJ2-7
clone_size: few
v_call: TRBV10-2
d_call: -
cdr3_aa: CASSEGDTRYEQYF
cdr3_nt: TGCGCCAGCAGTGAAGGGGATACTCGGTACGAGCAGTACTTC

j_call: TRBJ2-6
clone_size: few
v_call: TRBV3-1
d_call: -
cdr3_aa: CASSQVRGTGANVLTF
cdr3_nt: TGTGCCAGCAGCCAAGTTCGAGGGACTGGGGCCAACGTCCTGACTTTC

j_call: TRBJ2-3
clone_size: -
v_call: TRBV18
d_call: -
cdr3_aa: CASSPASTDTQYF
cdr3_nt: TGTGCCAGCTCACCTGCTAGCACAGATACGCAGTATTTT

j_call: TRBJ2-5
clone_size: few
v_call: TRBV20-1
d_call: -
cdr3_aa: CSAQQRQETQYF
cdr3_nt: TGCAGTGCCCAACAGCGCCAAGAGACCCAGTACTTC